Listed below are T cell receptor beta chains from one sample, sequenced in a study of blood T cell repertoires in COVID-19. The repertoire was sequenced with immunoSEQ multiplex PCR; TCRdb's copy has only in-frame clones and lacks some. The sample lists a few hundred thousand clones, about 90% occurring once. Sequenced input: peripheral blood. The receptors come from a man aged 18 to 35 with COVID-19, enrolled during active disease. The CDR3 runs from the conserved cysteine through the conserved F or W. The order of the fields is D gene, clone size, J gene, V gene, CDR3 DNA, CDR3 protein. D genes are given only for firm matches. Clone sizes are given selectively: once, few, many, or a class where the clone is expanded.

D: -; size: once; J: TRBJ2-1; V: TRBV28; DNA: TGTGCCAGCACCAGCCAGGGTGGCAATGAGCAGTTCTTC; CDR3: CASTSQGGNEQFF
D: TRBD2; size: -; J: TRBJ2-3; V: TRBV13; DNA: TGTGCCAGCAGCTCCCCGGCACTAGCGTTTATAGATACGCAGTATTTT; CDR3: CASSSPALAFIDTQYF
D: TRBD1; size: -; J: TRBJ1-2; V: TRBV7-8; DNA: TGTGCCAGCAGCTTAGTGGACAGGGGAGCCTATGGCTACACCTTC; CDR3: CASSLVDRGAYGYTF
D: TRBD2; size: -; J: TRBJ2-7; V: TRBV5-4; DNA: TGTGCCAGCAGCTTGGATTCGGGGGGACCCTACGAGCAGTACTTC; CDR3: CASSLDSGGPYEQYF
D: -; size: -; J: TRBJ2-2; V: TRBV5-1; DNA: TGCGCCAGCAGCTTGGTAGGGCTAGAGGGCACCGGGGAGCTGTTTTTT; CDR3: CASSLVGLEGTGELFF
D: TRBD2; size: -; J: TRBJ2-7; V: TRBV4-2; DNA: TGTGCCAGCAGCCGCAGCCTAGCGGGGGAAACCTACGAGCAGTACTTC; CDR3: CASSRSLAGETYEQYF
D: TRBD1; size: many; J: TRBJ2-7; V: TRBV10-3; DNA: TGTGCCATCAGTCCAGGGGGCGCGTACGAGCAGTACTTC; CDR3: CAISPGGAYEQYF
D: -; size: -; J: TRBJ2-7; V: TRBV2; DNA: TGTGCCAGCACCCCGGTCTGGAGCGAGCAGTACTTC; CDR3: CASTPVWSEQYF
D: -; size: -; J: TRBJ2-7; V: TRBV7-8; DNA: TGTGCCAGCAGCTTAGGGGGCCCCTACGAGCAGTACTTC; CDR3: CASSLGGPYEQYF
D: -; size: -; J: TRBJ1-2; V: TRBV24-1; DNA: TGTGCCACCAGTGATGCCCTTCATAGTGGCTACACCTTC; CDR3: CATSDALHSGYTF
D: TRBD1; size: -; J: TRBJ2-7; V: TRBV27; DNA: TGTGCCAGCGGACGGGACAGCTCTTCCTACGAGCAGTACTTC; CDR3: CASGRDSSSYEQYF
D: TRBD2; size: -; J: TRBJ2-3; V: TRBV5-1; DNA: TGCGCCAGCAGCCCTAGCGGGAGACCAGATACGCAGTATTTT; CDR3: CASSPSGRPDTQYF
D: TRBD2; size: -; J: TRBJ2-1; V: TRBV2; DNA: TGTGCCAGCAGTGAATGGGCGACTAGCGATGAGCAGTTCTTC; CDR3: CASSEWATSDEQFF
D: -; size: -; J: TRBJ2-7; V: TRBV2; DNA: TGTGCCAGCGGAGGTTACGAGCAGTACTTC; CDR3: CASGGYEQYF
D: TRBD1; size: -; J: TRBJ1-1; V: TRBV5-6; DNA: TGTGCCAGCAGCTATGGGACAGTTGAAGCTTTCTTT; CDR3: CASSYGTVEAFF
D: -; size: -; J: TRBJ1-5; V: TRBV10-2; DNA: TGCGCCAGCAGTGAGCCCGGACAGAGCACTATAAAGGTGCCCCAGCATTTT; CDR3: CASSEPGQSTIKVPQHF
D: TRBD2; size: few; J: TRBJ2-3; V: TRBV11-3; DNA: TGTGCCAGCAGCCCCGGGACTAGCGGGGCCCGCACAGATACGCAGTATTTT; CDR3: CASSPGTSGARTDTQYF
D: -; size: -; J: TRBJ1-2; V: TRBV12-3/TRBV12-4; DNA: TGTGCCAGCACCCCAGGGCCTAACTATGGCTACACCTTC; CDR3: CASTPGPNYGYTF
D: -; size: -; J: TRBJ2-2; V: TRBV11-3; DNA: TGTGCCAGCAGCTTAGATCGTGGCGGTTTCCACCGGCCACCCGAGGAGCTGTTTTTT; CDR3: CASSLDRGGFHRPPEELFF
D: -; size: -; J: TRBJ2-1; V: TRBV6-6; DNA: TGTGCCAGCAGTTACGGACGTAACAGGAACAATGAGCAGTTCTTC; CDR3: CASSYGRNRNNEQFF
D: -; size: few; J: TRBJ2-2; V: TRBV5-4; DNA: TGTGCCAGCAGCCGGATACAGGGCACCGGGGAGCTGTTTTTT; CDR3: CASSRIQGTGELFF
D: -; size: -; J: TRBJ2-7; V: TRBV5-3; DNA: TGTGCCAGAAGCCTGGGGTCACAGGCCCACGAGCAGTACTTC; CDR3: CARSLGSQAHEQYF
D: -; size: -; J: TRBJ2-7; V: TRBV19; DNA: TGTGCCAGTAGCAGGGAGACAGGCTACGAGCAGTACTTC; CDR3: CASSRETGYEQYF
D: TRBD1; size: -; J: TRBJ2-5; V: TRBV5-6; DNA: TGTGCCAGCAGCCGCCTGGGGACAGGGAGAGAGACCCAGTACTTC; CDR3: CASSRLGTGRETQYF
D: TRBD1; size: -; J: TRBJ1-6; V: TRBV6-5; DNA: TGTGCCAGCAGCAGACAGGGGAATTCACCCCTCCACTTT; CDR3: CASSRQGNSPLHF
D: TRBD2; size: -; J: TRBJ2-1; V: TRBV7-2; DNA: TGTGCCAGCAGCTTAAAACTAGCGGGAGGACCGCGGTACAATGAGCAGTTCTTC; CDR3: CASSLKLAGGPRYNEQFF
D: TRBD2; size: few; J: TRBJ2-1; V: TRBV5-1; DNA: TGCGCCAGCAGCTCCCCCGGACTAGCGGGGGGAACCTCCTACAATGAGCAGTTCTTC; CDR3: CASSSPGLAGGTSYNEQFF
D: -; size: -; J: TRBJ1-2; V: TRBV3-1/TRBV3-2; DNA: TGTGCCAGCAGCCAAGATCCAGGGGCCGGCTATGGCTACACCTTC; CDR3: CASSQDPGAGYGYTF
D: TRBD2; size: -; J: TRBJ2-2; V: TRBV7-9; DNA: TGTGCCAGCAGCTCTCCTAGCGGGAGGGATACCGGGGAGCTGTTTTTT; CDR3: CASSSPSGRDTGELFF
D: -; size: -; J: TRBJ1-1; V: TRBV4-2; DNA: TGTGCCAGCAGCCAAGAGGGGACATACACTGAAGCTTTCTTT; CDR3: CASSQEGTYTEAFF
D: TRBD1; size: -; J: TRBJ2-4; V: TRBV4-1; DNA: TGCGCCAGCAGCCAAGCTACCGGGACAGGGGTAGGCATTCAGTACTTC; CDR3: CASSQATGTGVGIQYF
D: TRBD1; size: -; J: TRBJ2-3; V: TRBV29-1; DNA: TGCAGCGTTGACGGACAGGAATTCACAGATACGCAGTATTTT; CDR3: CSVDGQEFTDTQYF
D: -; size: few; J: TRBJ2-7; V: TRBV2; DNA: TGTGCCAGCAGCCCTAGAGAGGGCTACGAGCAGTACTTC; CDR3: CASSPREGYEQYF
D: TRBD1; size: -; J: TRBJ2-2; V: TRBV7-9; DNA: TGTGCCAGGCAGGGGGTTTTGGACACCGGGGAGCTGTTTTTT; CDR3: CARQGVLDTGELFF
D: -; size: -; J: TRBJ1-3; V: TRBV5-1; DNA: TGCGCCAGCAGCTCCGACAGTGTCTCTGGAAACACCATATATTTT; CDR3: CASSSDSVSGNTIYF
D: -; size: -; J: TRBJ2-7; V: TRBV4-1; DNA: TGCGCCAGCAGCCAAGCCCAGGGGCAGGGCTACGAGCAGTACTTC; CDR3: CASSQAQGQGYEQYF
D: -; size: -; J: TRBJ2-5; V: TRBV3-1/TRBV3-2; DNA: TGTGCCAGCAGCCAAGGTCGTGGTCCGGGTAAGGCCCAGTACTTC; CDR3: CASSQGRGPGKAQYF
D: TRBD2; size: -; J: TRBJ2-4; V: TRBV4-1; DNA: TGCGCCAGCAGCCAAGAGCGACTAGCGGGGGGGTCTCAGTACTTC; CDR3: CASSQERLAGGSQYF